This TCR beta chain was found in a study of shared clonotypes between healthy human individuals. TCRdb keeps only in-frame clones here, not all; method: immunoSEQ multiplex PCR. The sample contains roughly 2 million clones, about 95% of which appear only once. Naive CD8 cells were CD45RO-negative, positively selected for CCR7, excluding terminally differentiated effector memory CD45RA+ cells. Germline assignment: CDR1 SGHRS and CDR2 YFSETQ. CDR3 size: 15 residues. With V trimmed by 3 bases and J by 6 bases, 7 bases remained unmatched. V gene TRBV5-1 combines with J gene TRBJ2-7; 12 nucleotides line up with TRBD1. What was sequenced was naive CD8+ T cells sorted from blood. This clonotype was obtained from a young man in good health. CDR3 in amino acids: CASSSPGTGGAEQYF. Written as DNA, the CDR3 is TGCGCCAGCAGCTCCCCCGGGACAGGGGGCGCCGAGCAGTACTTC.